The 29 T cell receptor beta chains below all came from one sample that was sequenced in a study of CD8+CD57+ T cells in acquired aplastic anemia. Profiling that covered TCR beta VDJ and CDR3 relied on genomic DNA as its template. From the reads, TCRdb called clonotypes with MiXCR, one entry per CDR3 protein. The sample includes roughly 500,000 distinct CDR3 sequences, around 30% seen only once; the top ten take less than 1%. Sequencing was done on patients that had shown CD8+CD57+ cell expansion by flow cytometry. Sequenced sample: sorted CD4+, CD8+, or CD8+CD57+ T cells (not recorded which) from PBMCs. The receptors were sampled from a human donor with aplastic anemia.

The chain uses TRBV30 and TRBJ1-5; D uncertain. The CDR3 consists of 13 residues. Per germline, CDR1 GTSNPN and CDR2 SVGIG (reference sequence). V dropped 1 base and J dropped 5 bases, with 9 bases sitting between them. CDR3 nucleotide sequence: TGTGCCTGGAGTGACGGTTCTCATCAGCCCCAGCATTTT. As protein: CAWSDGSHQPQHF.

This chain links TRBV6-1 with TRBJ2-7, with 10 bases fitting TRBD2. Germline-derived CDR1 and CDR2 are MNHNS and SASEGT. V was pared by 3 bases and J by 6 bases, with 5 bases of the junction left unmatched. The CDR3 spans 14 residues. CDR3 sequence reads: CASSDRGLASEQYF. CDR3 nucleotides: TGTGCCAGCAGTGATAGGGGACTAGCGAGCGAGCAGTACTTC.

Only a few counts were recorded for this clonotype. The rearrangement uses TRBV9 and TRBJ2-7; possibly TRBD2 for D (5 bases). Germline lookup yields CDR1 SGDLS and CDR2 YYNGEE. The CDR3 has 16 amino acids. Trimming shortened V by 0 bases and J by 1 base, and 14 bases separated the two germline ends. The CDR3 bases are TGTGCCAGCAGCGTAGAGTTGGACTCCGGATCCTACGAGCAGTACTTC. Protein sequence: CASSVELDSGSYEQYF. Using reference TRBV9 and TRBJ2-7 for the parts outside the CDR3, the full variable domain is DSGVTQTPKHLITATGQRVTLRCSPRSGDLSVYWYQQSLDQGLQFLIQYYNGEERAKGNILERFSAQQFPDLHSELNLSSLELGDSALYFCASSVELDSGSYEQYFGPGTRLTVT.

The chain has TRBV19 and TRBJ2-2; perhaps TRBD2 as D (6 bases). Trimming stripped 6 bases from V and 7 bases from J, with 27 bases between. The CDR3 loop spans 18 amino acids. The germline V gene has CDR1 LNHDA and CDR2 SQIVND (reference sequence). In nucleotides, the CDR3 is TGTGCCAGTAGCCCCGGGGTCGGGCTAGCGAATCGTGGCGGGGAGCTGTTTTTT. Its protein product is CASSPGVGLANRGGELFF.

The chain recombines TRBV25-1 with TRBJ2-7, with 9 nucleotides matching TRBD2. This CDR3 has 15 amino acids. From germline, CDR1 is MGHDK and CDR2 SYGVNS. J gave up 0 bases and V 6 bases, and 6 bases lay outside the gene matches. The CDR3 coding sequence is TGTGCCAGCAGGCGGCTAGCGGGAAACTCCTACGAGCAGTACTTC. Amino acid sequence: CASRRLAGNSYEQYF.

This clonotype was seen just once. V usage is TRBV20-1 and J usage is TRBJ2-1; a weak D match, TRBD1 (6 bases). The CDR3 loop spans 14 amino acids. V was clipped by 0 bases and J by 8 bases, with 14 bases between them. CDR1 is DFQATT and CDR2 is SNEGSKA in the germline V gene (reference sequence). In DNA form, the CDR3 reads TGCAGTGCTAGAGATCCTGGGGGCGTCGATGAGCAGTTCTTC. It is translated as CSARDPGGVDEQFF.

The chain combines TRBV12-3 or TRBV12-4 with TRBJ2-7, with a tentative D call TRBD2 (5 bases). V lost 3 bases to trimming and J lost 0 bases, with 15 bases between them. The CDR3 totals 16 residues. The CDR3 region is CASSFGVGMGSYEQYF. CDR3 nucleotides: TGTGCCAGCAGTTTCGGGGTGGGGATGGGCTCCTACGAGCAGTACTTC.

This clonotype was found many times. The chain links TRBV10-1 to TRBJ2-3, with D possibly being TRBD1 (5 bases). The germline CDR1 and CDR2 sequences are WNHNN and SYGVQD (reference sequence). This CDR3 contains 16 residues. Trimming removed 2 bases from V and 2 bases from J, with 14 bases in between. CDR3: CASSEPPGSNTDTQYF. For the CDR3, the DNA is TGCGCCAGCAGTGAGCCACCAGGGTCAAACACAGATACGCAGTATTTT.

J is TRBJ2-7 and V is TRBV6-1, with TRBD1 matching over 7 bases. The CDR3 covers 14 residues. Germline CDR1 and CDR2: MNHNS and SASEGT. V shed 2 bases and J 0 bases; nucleotides not matched to a gene: 1. DNA for the CDR3: TGTGCCAGCAGTGAAAGGGGGCCCTCCTACGAGCAGTACTTC. This gives the protein CASSERGPSYEQYF.

The chain joins TRBV7-2 to TRBJ2-7; maybe TRBD1 (5 bases). CDR1 is SGHTA, CDR2 FQGNSA, per germline. The length of the CDR3 is 12 residues. The V end was cut by 5 bases, the J end by 2 bases, with 7 bases between. This CDR3 reads CASSRGAYEQYF. The DNA for the CDR3 is TGTGCCAGCAGCAGGGGCGCCTACGAGCAGTACTTC.

The J gene is TRBJ1-2, the V gene TRBV10-3; 7 bases map to TRBD1. Trimming cost V 2 bases and J 5 bases; bases outside gene matches: 11. This CDR3 is 16 amino acids long. In germline, CDR1 is ENHRY, CDR2 SYGVKD. The CDR3 DNA is TGTGCCATCAGTGAGGGAGAGGGGGCGGCACAATATGGCTACACCTTC. This sequence encodes CAISEGEGAAQYGYTF.

This clonotype appeared a few times. V gene TRBV7-9 combines with J gene TRBJ2-3; the D gene could be TRBD1 or TRBD2 (6 bases each). CDR3 size: 14 residues. Trimming cost V 0 bases and J 6 bases, with 10 bases left between them. The germline V gene encodes CDR1 SEHNR and CDR2 FQNEAQ (reference sequence). CDR3 nucleotide sequence: TGTGCCAGCAGCTTAGCGGGGGGCGAGGATACGCAGTATTTT. It translates to CASSLAGGEDTQYF.

This clonotype has only a few counts. The chain links TRBV25-1 to TRBJ2-3; 8 nucleotides match TRBD2. With 4 bases clipped from V and 2 bases from J, the junction kept 14 bases outside the gene matches. The CDR3 is 18 residues long. CDR1 is MGHDK and CDR2 is SYGVNS in the germline V gene. This chain's CDR3 is CASSGASPAGVSTDTQYF. The CDR3 nucleotides are TGTGCCAGCAGTGGTGCCTCTCCAGCGGGGGTGTCCACAGATACGCAGTATTTT.

This clonotype was seen a single time. This chain uses TRBV20-1 with TRBJ1-2, with 9 bases identical to TRBD1. The germline CDR1 and CDR2 sequences are DFQATT and SNEGSKA (reference sequence). The CDR3 sequence is 13 residues long. V was pared by 4 bases and J by 11 bases, with 11 bases of the junction left unmatched. CDR3 nucleotides: TGCAGTGCTACTATAACGGACAGGGGAGGTTACACCTTC. Protein: CSATITDRGGYTF.

This clonotype has just a few counts. The genes are TRBV29-1 and TRBJ1-4, with unresolved D. The CDR3 spans 14 residues. Germline CDR1 is SQVTM and CDR2 is ANQGSEA. Trimming removed 4 bases from V and 0 bases from J, with 9 bases in between. The CDR3 sequence is CSVGTASTNEKLFF. CDR3 DNA: TGCAGCGTTGGTACAGCCTCAACTAATGAAAAACTGTTTTTT.

The chain couples TRBV7-2 to TRBJ1-1, with TRBD1 as a possible D gene (6 bases). Trimming pared 0 bases from V and 9 bases from J, leaving 14 bases between. Germline V gives CDR1 SGHTA, CDR2 FQGNSA. This CDR3 spans 14 amino acids. The CDR3 DNA reads as TGTGCCAGCAGCTTAGCGGGGGACACGGAAAAAGCTTTCTTT. Its protein is CASSLAGDTEKAFF.

This clonotype was counted only a few times. The chain recombines TRBV30 with TRBJ1-2; D unclear. This CDR3 region has 12 residues. Trimming left V 4 bases short and J 8 bases short, with 14 bases between. Per germline, CDR1 GTSNPN and CDR2 SVGIG (reference sequence). DNA of the CDR3: TGTGCCTGGACGGCGCTGGTGAGAGGCTACACCTTC. This encodes CAWTALVRGYTF.

This clonotype was seen ten or more times. This chain links TRBV19 with TRBJ2-7; D gene uncertain. The CDR3 totals 14 residues. Germline lookup yields CDR1 LNHDA and CDR2 SQIVND (reference sequence). The V gene lost 6 bases and the J gene lost 4 bases, with 16 bases spanning the gap. The CDR3 is CASRPRLFSYEQYF. The CDR3 region has the DNA TGTGCCAGTAGGCCTCGACTGTTTTCATACGAGCAGTACTTC.

This clonotype turned up a few times. The V call is TRBV20-1, the J call TRBJ2-2, with TRBD1 as a possible D gene (5 bases). This CDR3 region has 14 residues. Trimming removed 0 bases from V and 5 bases from J, with 10 bases in between. Germline CDR1 and CDR2: DFQATT and SNEGSKA (reference sequence). The CDR3 protein is CSARDPGSTGELFF. The CDR3 nucleotides are TGCAGTGCTAGAGACCCAGGGTCGACCGGGGAGCTGTTTTTT.

As for this clonotype: Just one base apart from a much larger clone, this may be a read error. The chain links TRBV2 to TRBJ2-3, with 8 bases matching TRBD2. The CDR3 contains 19 residues. Germline V CDR1 and CDR2: SNHLY, FYNNEI. The junction had 12 bases not matched to a gene; V was cut back by 0 bases and J by 1 base. The CDR3: CASSEALPGAGGGTDTQYF. CDR3 bases: TGTGCCAGCAGTGAAGCTCTACCCGGGGCGGGAGGAGGCACAGATACGCAGTATTTT.

The table lists this clonotype with many counts. This sequence joins TRBV2 and TRBJ1-5; 8 nucleotides line up with TRBD1. The CDR3 extends over 15 amino acids. J gave up 3 bases and V 2 bases, and 3 bases lay outside the gene matches. Germline V gene sequence: CDR1 SNHLY, CDR2 FYNNEI. The CDR3, as DNA: TGTGCCAGCAGTGAAACAGGGGGAACCAATCAGCCCCAGCATTTT. It codes for CASSETGGTNQPQHF. Drawing the rest from reference TRBV2 and TRBJ1-5, the complete variable domain is EPEVTQTPSHQVTQMGQEVILRCVPISNHLYFYWYRQILGQKVEFLVSFYNNEISEKSEIFDDQFSVERPDGSNFTLKIRSTKLEDSAMYFCASSETGGTNQPQHFGDGTRLSIL.

This clonotype was counted between two and nine times. This chain connects TRBV9 to TRBJ1-2, with 7 bases aligning to TRBD1. Germline V lookup: CDR1 SGDLS, CDR2 YYNGEE. The CDR3 runs to 19 residues. V trimming: 4 bases; J trimming: 3 bases; junction bases outside the gene matches: 21. CDR3 amino acids: CASSLQTPGTNTGDYGYTF. The CDR3, as DNA: TGTGCCAGCAGCTTACAGACCCCAGGGACCAATACAGGGGACTATGGCTACACCTTC.

The chain has TRBV6-1 and TRBJ2-7, with 10 bases that match TRBD2. The J segment lost 3 bases and the V segment lost 10 bases, leaving 9 bases of the junction unmatched. This CDR3 spans 14 amino acids. Looked up from germline, CDR1 is MNHNS and CDR2 is SASEGT. In DNA form, the CDR3 reads TGTGCCATACAGGCGGGACTAGCGTTCTACGAGCAGTACTTC. This translates into CAIQAGLAFYEQYF.

The CDR3 sequence is CASSIWDKGTGELFF. The CDR3 coding sequence is TGTGCCAGTAGTATCTGGGACAAGGGCACCGGGGAGCTGTTTTTT. V gene TRBV19 combines with J gene TRBJ2-2; D may be TRBD1 (6 bases). CDR3 size: 15 residues. The germline gives CDR1 LNHDA, CDR2 SQIVND (reference sequence). Trimming stripped 3 bases from V and 4 bases from J, with 12 bases between. The full variable domain, in which reference TRBV19 and TRBJ2-2 provide the parts outside the CDR3, is DGGITQSPKYLFRKEGQNVTLSCEQNLNHDAMYWYRQDPGQGLRLIYYSQIVNDFQKGDIAEGYSVSREKKESFPLTVTSAQKNPTAFYLCASSIWDKGTGELFFGEGSRLTVL.

This rearrangement joins TRBV12-3 or TRBV12-4 to TRBJ1-2, with a tentative D call TRBD1 (6 bases). The CDR3 has 16 amino acids. Trimming removed 2 bases at V and 4 bases at J, with 17 bases between. The CDR3 DNA follows: TGTGCCAGCAGTTTAAATTCTCTGGCAGGGGCCTATGGCTACACCTTC. Its translation is CASSLNSLAGAYGYTF.

The chain joins TRBV5-1 to TRBJ1-1, with TRBD1 as a possible D gene (6 bases). Germline assignment: CDR1 SGHRS and CDR2 YFSETQ. The CDR3 contains 16 residues. V was clipped by 2 bases and J by 1 base, with 15 bases between them. This chain's CDR3 is CASSLLTGEGNTEAFF. DNA for the CDR3: TGCGCCAGCAGCTTACTGACAGGTGAGGGGAACACTGAAGCTTTCTTT.

The DNA for the CDR3 is TGCGCCAGCAGCCCCCTAGTGTCATCTACCGGGGAGCTGTTTTTT. Amino acids: CASSPLVSSTGELFF. The V call is TRBV5-1, the J call TRBJ2-2; D gene unclear. The CDR3 covers 15 residues. The V gene lost 4 bases and the J gene lost 5 bases, with 15 bases spanning the gap. The germline CDR1 and CDR2 sequences are SGHRS and YFSETQ.

This clonotype was counted at least ten times. This sequence joins TRBV7-9 and TRBJ2-7, with D possibly matching TRBD1 (5 bases). The CDR3 has 15 residues. Per germline, CDR1 SEHNR and CDR2 FQNEAQ (reference sequence). V lost 1 base and J 7 bases, leaving 17 bases between the germline ends. CDR3 region: CASSLVPAREREQYF. CDR3 in DNA: TGTGCCAGCAGCTTAGTCCCGGCCAGGGAAAGGGAGCAGTACTTC.

This clonotype was detected only a few times. CDR3 amino acids: CASSLYREDNQPQHF. The CDR3 coding sequence is TGTGCCAGCAGTTTGTACAGGGAGGATAATCAGCCCCAGCATTTT. The chain combines TRBV12-3 or TRBV12-4 with TRBJ1-5; D possibly corresponds to TRBD1 (6 bases). Between the trimmed V and J ends, which lost 3 bases and 4 bases, there was a span of 13 bases. The CDR3 runs to 15 residues.